The 2 T cell receptor beta chains presented below share a single source sample, sequenced in a study of CD8 T cells in ankylosing spondylitis. TCRdb passed the 5' RACE reads through MiXCR, listing each CDR3 protein once. The data show 300,000 to 350,000 distinct CDR3 sequences, about a fifth seen once. The material sequenced was blood, either unsorted or a sorted T cell fraction (not recorded which). These receptors came from a female donor with ankylosing spondylitis or in good health (not recorded which).

This clonotype appeared a few times. The CDR3 spells CASSTSAGALQNIQYF. Here the CDR3 DNA reads TGTGCCAGCAGCACCTCAGCGGGAGCTCTCCAGAACATTCAGTACTTC. This rearrangement joins TRBV9 to TRBJ2-4, with TRBD2 matching 8 bases. The J segment lost 7 bases and the V segment lost 4 bases, leaving 13 bases of the junction unmatched. The length of the CDR3 is 16 residues. The germline gives CDR1 SGDLS, CDR2 YYNGEE.

The rearrangement joins TRBV7-8 to TRBJ2-1, with 8 bases identical to TRBD2. CDR3 length: 18 amino acids. Germline-derived CDR1 and CDR2 are SGHVS and FQNEAQ. V was pared by 0 bases and J by 4 bases, with 11 bases of the junction left unmatched. The CDR3 is CASSLARGSGSRYNEQFF. For the CDR3, the DNA is TGTGCCAGCAGCTTAGCGCGGGGAAGCGGGAGTCGGTACAATGAGCAGTTCTTC.